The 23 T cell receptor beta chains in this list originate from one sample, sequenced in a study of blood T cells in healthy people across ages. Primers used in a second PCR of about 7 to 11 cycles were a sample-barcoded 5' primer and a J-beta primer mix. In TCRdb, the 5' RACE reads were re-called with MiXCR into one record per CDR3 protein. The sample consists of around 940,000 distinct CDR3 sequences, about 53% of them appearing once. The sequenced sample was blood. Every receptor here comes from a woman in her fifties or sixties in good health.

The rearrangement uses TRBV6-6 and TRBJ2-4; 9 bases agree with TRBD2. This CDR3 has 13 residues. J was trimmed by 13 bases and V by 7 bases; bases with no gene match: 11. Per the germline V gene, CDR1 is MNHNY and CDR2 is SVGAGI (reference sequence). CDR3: CASKESGRFEQYF. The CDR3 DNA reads TGTGCCAGCAAGGAGAGCGGGAGGTTTGAGCAGTACTTC.

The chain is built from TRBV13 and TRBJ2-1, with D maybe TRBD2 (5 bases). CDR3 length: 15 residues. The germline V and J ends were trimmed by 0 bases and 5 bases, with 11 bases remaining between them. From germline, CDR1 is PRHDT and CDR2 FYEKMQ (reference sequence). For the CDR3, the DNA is TGTGCCAGCAGCTTAGGTAGCGCCTACAACAATGAGCAGTTCTTC. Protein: CASSLGSAYNNEQFF.

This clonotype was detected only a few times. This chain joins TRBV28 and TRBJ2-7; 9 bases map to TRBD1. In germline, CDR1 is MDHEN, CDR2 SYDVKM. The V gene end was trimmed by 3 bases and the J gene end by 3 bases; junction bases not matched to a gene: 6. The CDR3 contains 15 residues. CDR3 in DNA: TGTGCCAGCAGTTTGATGAGGGACAGGGTCTACGAGCAGTACTTC. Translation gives CASSLMRDRVYEQYF.

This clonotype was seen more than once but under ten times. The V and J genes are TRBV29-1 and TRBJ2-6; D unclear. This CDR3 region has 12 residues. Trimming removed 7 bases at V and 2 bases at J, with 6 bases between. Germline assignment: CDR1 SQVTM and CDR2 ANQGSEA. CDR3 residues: CSADTGANVLTF. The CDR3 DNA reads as TGCAGCGCGGATACTGGGGCCAACGTCCTGACTTTC.

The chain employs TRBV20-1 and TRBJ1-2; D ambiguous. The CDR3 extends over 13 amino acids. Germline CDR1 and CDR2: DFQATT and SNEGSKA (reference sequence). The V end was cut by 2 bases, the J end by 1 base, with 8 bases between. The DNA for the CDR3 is TGCAGTGCTAGACACAGCCTTAACTATGGCTACACCTTC. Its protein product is CSARHSLNYGYTF.

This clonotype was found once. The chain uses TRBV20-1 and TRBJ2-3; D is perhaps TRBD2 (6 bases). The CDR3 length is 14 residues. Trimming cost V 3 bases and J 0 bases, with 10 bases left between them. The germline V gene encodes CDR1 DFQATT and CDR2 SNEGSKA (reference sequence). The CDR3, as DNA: TGCAGTGCTAGCGCGGGAACTAGCACAGATACGCAGTATTTT. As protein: CSASAGTSTDTQYF.

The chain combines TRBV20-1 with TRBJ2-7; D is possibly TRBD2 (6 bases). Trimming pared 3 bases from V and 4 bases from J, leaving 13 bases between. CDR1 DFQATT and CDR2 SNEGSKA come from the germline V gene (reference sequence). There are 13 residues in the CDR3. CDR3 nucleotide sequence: TGCAGTGCTAGTGCGGGATCCGGGTACGAGCAGTACTTC. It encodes CSASAGSGYEQYF.

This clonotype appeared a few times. CDR3 nucleotides: TGCGCCAGCAGCTCGAGGAGGACTAGCGGGTACAATGAGCAGTTCTTC. Translating it yields CASSSRRTSGYNEQFF. The gene calls are TRBV5-1 and TRBJ2-1; 11 bases map to TRBD2. Germline CDR1 is SGHRS and CDR2 is YFSETQ. With V trimmed by 3 bases and J by 4 bases, 6 bases remained unmatched. The CDR3 runs to 16 residues. The variable domain in full, completed from reference TRBV5-1 and TRBJ2-1, reads KAGVTQTPRYLIKTRGQQVTLSCSPISGHRSVSWYQQTPGQGLQFLFEYFSETQRNKGNFPGRFSGRQFSNSRSEMNVSTLELGDSALYLCASSSRRTSGYNEQFFGPGTRLTVL.

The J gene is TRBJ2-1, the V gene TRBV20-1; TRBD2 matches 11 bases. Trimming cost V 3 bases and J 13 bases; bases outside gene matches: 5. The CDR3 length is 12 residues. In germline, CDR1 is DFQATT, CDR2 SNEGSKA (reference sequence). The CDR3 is CSARTSGTPQFF. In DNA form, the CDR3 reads TGCAGTGCTAGGACTAGCGGGACTCCACAGTTCTTC.

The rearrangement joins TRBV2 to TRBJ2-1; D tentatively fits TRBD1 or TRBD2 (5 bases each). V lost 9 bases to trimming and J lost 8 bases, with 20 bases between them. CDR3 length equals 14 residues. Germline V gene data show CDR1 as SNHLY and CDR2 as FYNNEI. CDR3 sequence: CASRQTNTIYEQFF. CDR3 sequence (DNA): TGTGCCAGTAGACAGACTAATACAATCTATGAGCAGTTCTTC.

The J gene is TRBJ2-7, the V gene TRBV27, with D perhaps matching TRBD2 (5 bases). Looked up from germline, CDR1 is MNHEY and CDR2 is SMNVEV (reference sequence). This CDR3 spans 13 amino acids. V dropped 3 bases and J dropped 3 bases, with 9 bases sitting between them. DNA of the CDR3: TGTGCCAGCAGTTTTTATCGGGACTACGAGCAGTACTTC. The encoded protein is CASSFYRDYEQYF.

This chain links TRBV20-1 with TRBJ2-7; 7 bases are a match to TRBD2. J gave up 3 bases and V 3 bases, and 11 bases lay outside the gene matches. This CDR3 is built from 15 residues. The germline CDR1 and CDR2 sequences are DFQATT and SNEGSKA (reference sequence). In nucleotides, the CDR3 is TGCAGTGCTAGGAGGCGACTAGCATTTCTCTACGAGCAGTACTTC. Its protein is CSARRRLAFLYEQYF.

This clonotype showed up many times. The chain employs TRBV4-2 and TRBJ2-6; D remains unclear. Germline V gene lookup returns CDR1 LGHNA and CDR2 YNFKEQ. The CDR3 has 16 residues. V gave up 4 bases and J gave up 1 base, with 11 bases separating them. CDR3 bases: TGTGCCAGCAGCCCCGGTAGGGCTTCTGGGGCCAACGTCCTGACTTTC. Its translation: CASSPGRASGANVLTF.

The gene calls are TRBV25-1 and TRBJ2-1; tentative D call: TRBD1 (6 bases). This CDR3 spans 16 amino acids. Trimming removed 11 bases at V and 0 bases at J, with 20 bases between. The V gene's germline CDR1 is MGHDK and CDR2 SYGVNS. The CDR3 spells CAVTGSGGGSYNEQFF. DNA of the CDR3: TGTGCCGTCACAGGGTCGGGTGGAGGCTCCTACAATGAGCAGTTCTTC.

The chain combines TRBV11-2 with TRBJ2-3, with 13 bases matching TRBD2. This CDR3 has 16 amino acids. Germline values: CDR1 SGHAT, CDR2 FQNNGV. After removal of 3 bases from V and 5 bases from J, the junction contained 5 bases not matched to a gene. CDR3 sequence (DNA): TGTGCCAGCAGCTTCTTACTAGCGGGAGGGGTAGATACGCAGTATTTT. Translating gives CASSFLLAGGVDTQYF.

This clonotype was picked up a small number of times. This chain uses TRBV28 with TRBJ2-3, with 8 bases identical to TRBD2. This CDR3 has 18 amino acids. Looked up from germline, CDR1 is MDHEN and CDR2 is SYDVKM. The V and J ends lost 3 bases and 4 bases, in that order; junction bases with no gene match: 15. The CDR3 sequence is CASSFYARAGGHPDTQYF. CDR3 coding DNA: TGTGCCAGCAGTTTTTATGCACGGGCGGGAGGTCATCCAGATACGCAGTATTTT.

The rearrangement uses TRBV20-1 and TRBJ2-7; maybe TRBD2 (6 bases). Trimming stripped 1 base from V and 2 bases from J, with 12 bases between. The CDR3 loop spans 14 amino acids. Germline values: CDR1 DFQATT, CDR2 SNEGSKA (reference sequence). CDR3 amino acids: CSARVGGKPYEQYF. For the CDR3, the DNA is TGCAGTGCTAGAGTAGGCGGGAAGCCCTACGAGCAGTACTTC.

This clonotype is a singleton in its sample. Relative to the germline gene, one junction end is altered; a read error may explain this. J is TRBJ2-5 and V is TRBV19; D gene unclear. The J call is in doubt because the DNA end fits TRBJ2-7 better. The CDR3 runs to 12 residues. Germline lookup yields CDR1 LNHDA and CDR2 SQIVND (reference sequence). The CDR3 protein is CAISMSRYEQYF. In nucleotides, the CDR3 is TGTGCCATTAGTATGTCAAGGTACGAGCAGTACTTC.

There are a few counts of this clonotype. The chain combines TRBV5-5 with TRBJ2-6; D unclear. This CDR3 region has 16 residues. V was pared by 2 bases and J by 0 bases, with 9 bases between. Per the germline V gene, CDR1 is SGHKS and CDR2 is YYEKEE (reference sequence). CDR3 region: CASSFEPSSGANVLTF. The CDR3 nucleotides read TGTGCCAGCAGCTTCGAACCGAGCTCTGGGGCCAACGTCCTGACTTTC.

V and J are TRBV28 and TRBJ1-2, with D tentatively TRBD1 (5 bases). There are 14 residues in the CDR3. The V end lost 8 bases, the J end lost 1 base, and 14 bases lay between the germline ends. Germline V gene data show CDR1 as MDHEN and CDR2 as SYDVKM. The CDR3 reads CASDVGADNYGYTF. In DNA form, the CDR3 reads TGTGCCAGCGATGTCGGGGCAGATAACTATGGCTACACCTTC.

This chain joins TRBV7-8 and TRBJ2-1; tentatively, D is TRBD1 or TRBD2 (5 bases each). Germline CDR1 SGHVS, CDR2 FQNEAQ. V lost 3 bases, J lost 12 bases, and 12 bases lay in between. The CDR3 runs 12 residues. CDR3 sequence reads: CASSLGRGAQFF. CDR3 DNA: TGTGCCAGCAGCTTGGGCCGGGGCGCGCAGTTCTTC.

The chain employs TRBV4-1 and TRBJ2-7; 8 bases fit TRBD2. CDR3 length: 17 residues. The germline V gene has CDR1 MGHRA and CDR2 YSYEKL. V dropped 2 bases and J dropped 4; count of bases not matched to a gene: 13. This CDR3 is CASSQLASGFGEYEQYF. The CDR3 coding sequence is TGCGCCAGCAGCCAACTCGCTAGCGGGTTCGGTGAGTACGAGCAGTACTTC.

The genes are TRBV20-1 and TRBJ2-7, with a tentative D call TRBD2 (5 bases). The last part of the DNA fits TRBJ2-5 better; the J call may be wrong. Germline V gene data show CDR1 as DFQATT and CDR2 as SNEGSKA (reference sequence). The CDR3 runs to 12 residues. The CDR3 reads CSAHPGGETQYF. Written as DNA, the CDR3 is TGCAGTGCCCATCCCGGCGGGGAGACCCAGTACTTC.